The next 10 T cell receptor beta chains were all read from a single sample in a study of T cell responses to AZD1222 COVID-19 vaccine. Only in-frame clones appear in the TCRdb table, and some are missing; sequencing was by immunoSEQ multiplex PCR. The table shows approximately 190,000 clones, with approximately 92% occurring only once. The material sequenced was peripheral blood, taken on day 0 of AZD1222 vaccination. Receptors originate from an adult in good health.

CDR3 DNA: TGTGCCAGCAGCTTAGATTGGGGGGGCCGGGAAAAACTGTTTTTT. This codes for CASSLDWGGREKLFF. The chain employs TRBV11-2 and TRBJ1-4; weak D call: TRBD1 (6 bases). The CDR3 sequence is 15 residues long. V lost 0 bases, J lost 8 bases, and 13 bases lay in between. Germline V gene sequence: CDR1 SGHAT, CDR2 FQNNGV.

CDR3: CAISESWGGTNEKLFF. In DNA form, the CDR3 reads TGTGCCATCAGTGAGTCATGGGGCGGAACTAATGAAAAACTGTTTTTT. The chain combines TRBV10-3 with TRBJ1-4; a weak D match, TRBD1 (5 bases). CDR1 and CDR2 (germline): ENHRY, SYGVKD. This CDR3 has 16 residues. V was trimmed by 0 bases and J by 1 base, leaving 9 bases between them.

This chain joins TRBV29-1 and TRBJ2-1; D uncertain. Trimming took 2 bases from V and 0 from J, leaving 17 bases between them. Germline CDR1 and CDR2: SQVTM and ANQGSEA. The CDR3 covers 17 residues. Here the CDR3 reads CSVEPAGRFYSYNEQFF. The CDR3 nucleotides read TGCAGCGTTGAACCCGCTGGACGGTTCTACTCCTACAATGAGCAGTTCTTC.

The V call is TRBV6-5, the J call TRBJ1-4; no clear D gene. This CDR3 is built from 14 residues. The V end was cut by 0 bases, the J end by 5 bases, with 7 bases between. Germline CDR1 is MNHEY and CDR2 is SVGAGI. CDR3 sequence reads: CASSYSTGNEKLFF. CDR3 DNA: TGTGCCAGCAGTTACTCGACGGGGAATGAAAAACTGTTTTTT.

The V call is TRBV24-1, the J call TRBJ2-1; no clear D gene. CDR1 and CDR2 from the germline V gene are KGHDR and SFDVKD. This CDR3 is built from 11 residues. Trimming removed 10 bases at V and 4 bases at J, with 7 bases between. The CDR3 loop reads CATGNYNEQFF. The DNA for the CDR3 is TGTGCCACTGGAAATTACAATGAGCAGTTCTTC.

The gene calls are TRBV27 and TRBJ1-1; 7 bases are shared with TRBD1. Germline V gene lookup returns CDR1 MNHEY and CDR2 SMNVEV (reference sequence). The CDR3 contains 14 residues. The V and J ends lost 8 bases and 4 bases, in that order; junction bases with no gene match: 10. CDR3: CASLRGDRATEAFF. The CDR3 nucleotides are TGTGCCAGCCTGAGAGGCGACAGGGCCACTGAAGCTTTCTTT.

In the case of this clone: In the same sample, other DNA sequences code for this CDR3. The rearrangement uses TRBV28 and TRBJ1-1, with D perhaps TRBD1 (6 bases). The CDR3 totals 12 residues. Deletions cut 7 bases from V and 8 bases from J, with 14 bases between. The germline CDR1 and CDR2 sequences are MDHEN and SYDVKM. CDR3 in DNA: TGTGCCAGCATAGGGGGGGCTTCAGAAGCTTTCTTT. Its translation is CASIGGASEAFF.

V is TRBV5-1 and J is TRBJ1-1, with 7 positions matching TRBD1. Germline values: CDR1 SGHRS, CDR2 YFSETQ. The CDR3 runs 15 residues. J gave up 1 base and V 4 bases, and 7 bases lay outside the gene matches. The CDR3 protein is CASSADRVKNTEAFF. CDR3 DNA: TGCGCCAGCAGCGCCGACAGGGTCAAGAACACTGAAGCTTTCTTT. Supplemented by reference TRBV5-1 and TRBJ1-1, the full variable domain reads KAGVTQTPRYLIKTRGQQVTLSCSPISGHRSVSWYQQTPGQGLQFLFEYFSETQRNKGNFPGRFSGRQFSNSRSEMNVSTLELGDSALYLCASSADRVKNTEAFFGQGTRLTVV.

This chain uses TRBV5-1 with TRBJ1-1, with a possible D match to TRBD1 (6 bases). This CDR3 spans 17 amino acids. The V gene's germline CDR1 is SGHRS and CDR2 YFSETQ. V was shortened by 4 bases and J by 1 base, with 20 bases between the two germline ends. CDR3 residues: CASSPEGRGPENTEAFF. CDR3 DNA: TGCGCCAGCAGCCCGGAGGGGCGGGGGCCCGAGAACACTGAAGCTTTCTTT.

This chain joins TRBV6-5 and TRBJ2-6, with 7 bases identical to TRBD1. Germline V gives CDR1 MNHEY, CDR2 SVGAGI. CDR3 length equals 15 residues. With 8 bases clipped from V and 0 bases from J, the junction kept 4 bases outside the gene matches. CDR3 DNA sequence: TGTGCCAGCCGCCAGGGGGTCTCTGGGGCCAACGTCCTGACTTTC. Encoded protein: CASRQGVSGANVLTF.